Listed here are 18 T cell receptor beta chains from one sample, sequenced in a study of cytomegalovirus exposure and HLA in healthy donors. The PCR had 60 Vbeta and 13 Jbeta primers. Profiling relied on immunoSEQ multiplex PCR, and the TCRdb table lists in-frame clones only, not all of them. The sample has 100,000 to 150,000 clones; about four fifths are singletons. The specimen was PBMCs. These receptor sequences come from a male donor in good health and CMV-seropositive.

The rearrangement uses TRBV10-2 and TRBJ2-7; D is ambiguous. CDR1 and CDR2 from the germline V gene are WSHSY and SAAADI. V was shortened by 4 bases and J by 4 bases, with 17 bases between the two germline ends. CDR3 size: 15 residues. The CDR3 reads CASSGRHSSIYEQYF. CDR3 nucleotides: TGCGCCAGCAGTGGCCGGCACAGCAGTATATACGAGCAGTACTTC.

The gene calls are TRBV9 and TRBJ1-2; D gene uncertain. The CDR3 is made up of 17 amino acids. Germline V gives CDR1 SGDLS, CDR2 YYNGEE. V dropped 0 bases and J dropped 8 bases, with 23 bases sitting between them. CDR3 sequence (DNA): TGTGCCAGCAGCGTAGAGTCAATCGACATTCGGGAAAACGGCTACACCTTC. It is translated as CASSVESIDIRENGYTF.

The CDR3 is CASRSGPSTDTQYF. DNA for the CDR3: TGTGCCAGCAGGAGCGGTCCCAGCACAGATACGCAGTATTTT. The chain combines TRBV7-3 with TRBJ2-3; weak D call: TRBD2 (5 bases). The V gene's germline CDR1 is SGHTA and CDR2 FQGTGA. CDR3 length equals 14 residues. The V end lost 6 bases, the J end lost 0 bases, and 10 bases lay between the germline ends.

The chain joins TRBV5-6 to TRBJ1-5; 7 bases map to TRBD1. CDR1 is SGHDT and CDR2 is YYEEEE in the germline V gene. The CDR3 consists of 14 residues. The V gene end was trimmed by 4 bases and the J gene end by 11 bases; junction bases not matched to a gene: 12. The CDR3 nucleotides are TGTGCCAGCAGCCTATTTGACAGGGAAAGCACCCAGCATTTT. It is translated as CASSLFDRESTQHF.

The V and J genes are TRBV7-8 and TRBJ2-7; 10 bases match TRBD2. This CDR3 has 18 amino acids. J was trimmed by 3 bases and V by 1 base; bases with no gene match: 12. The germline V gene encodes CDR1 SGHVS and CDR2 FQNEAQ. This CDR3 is CASSLERGLAGDLYEQYF. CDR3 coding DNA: TGTGCCAGCAGCTTAGAGCGCGGTCTAGCGGGAGATCTCTACGAGCAGTACTTC.

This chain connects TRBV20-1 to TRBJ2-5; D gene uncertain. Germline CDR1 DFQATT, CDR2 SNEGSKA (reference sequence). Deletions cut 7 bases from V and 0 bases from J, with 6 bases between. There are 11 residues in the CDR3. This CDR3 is CSVNYQETQYF. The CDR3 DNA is TGCAGTGTGAACTACCAAGAGACCCAGTACTTC.

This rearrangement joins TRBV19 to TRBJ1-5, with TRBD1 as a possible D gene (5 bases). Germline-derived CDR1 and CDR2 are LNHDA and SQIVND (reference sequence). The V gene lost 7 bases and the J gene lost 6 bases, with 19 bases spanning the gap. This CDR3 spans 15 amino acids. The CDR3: CASTEGQVPRQPQHF. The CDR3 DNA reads TGTGCCAGTACGGAGGGGCAGGTGCCCCGTCAGCCCCAGCATTTT. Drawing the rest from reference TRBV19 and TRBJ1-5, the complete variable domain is DGGITQSPKYLFRKEGQNVTLSCEQNLNHDAMYWYRQDPGQGLRLIYYSQIVNDFQKGDIAEGYSVSREKKESFPLTVTSAQKNPTAFYLCASTEGQVPRQPQHFGDGTRLSIL.

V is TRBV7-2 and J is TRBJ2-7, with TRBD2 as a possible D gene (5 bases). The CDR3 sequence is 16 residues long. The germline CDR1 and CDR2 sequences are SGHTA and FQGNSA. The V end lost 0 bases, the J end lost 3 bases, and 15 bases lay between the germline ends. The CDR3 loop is CASSLAQVRGNYEQYF. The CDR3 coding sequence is TGTGCCAGCAGCTTAGCGCAGGTACGAGGGAACTACGAGCAGTACTTC.

CDR3 loop: CASSQDLEGGPNEQYF. Here the CDR3 DNA reads TGCGCCAGCAGCCAAGATCTCGAGGGAGGGCCTAACGAGCAGTACTTC. The chain couples TRBV4-3 to TRBJ2-7; the match to TRBD2 covers 7 bases. CDR1 and CDR2 from the germline V gene are LGHNA and YSLEER. V gave up 0 bases and J gave up 5 bases; unmatched junction bases: 10. CDR3 size: 16 residues.

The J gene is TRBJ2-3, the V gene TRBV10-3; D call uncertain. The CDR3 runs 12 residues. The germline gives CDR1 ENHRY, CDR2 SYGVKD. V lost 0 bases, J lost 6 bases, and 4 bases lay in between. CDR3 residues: CAISESTDTQYF. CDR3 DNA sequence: TGTGCCATCAGTGAGTCGACTGATACGCAGTATTTT.

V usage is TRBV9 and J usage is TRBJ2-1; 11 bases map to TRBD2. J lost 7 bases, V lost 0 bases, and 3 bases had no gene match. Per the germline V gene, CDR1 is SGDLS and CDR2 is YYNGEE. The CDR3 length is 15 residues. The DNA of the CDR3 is TGTGCCAGCAGCGTAGTAGCGGGAGGGGTAAATGAGCAGTTCTTC. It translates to CASSVVAGGVNEQFF.

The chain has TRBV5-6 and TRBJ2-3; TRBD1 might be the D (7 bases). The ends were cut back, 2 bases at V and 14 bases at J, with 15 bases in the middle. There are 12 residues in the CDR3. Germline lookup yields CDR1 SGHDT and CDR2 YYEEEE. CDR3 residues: CASSLQGTRGYF. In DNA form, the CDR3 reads TGTGCCAGCAGCTTACAGGGGACTCGGGGGTATTTT.

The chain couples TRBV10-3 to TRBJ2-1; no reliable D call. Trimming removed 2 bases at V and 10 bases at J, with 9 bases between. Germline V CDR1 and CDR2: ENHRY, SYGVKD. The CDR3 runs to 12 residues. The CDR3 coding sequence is TGTGCCATCAGTGAGGCATCTGGCGAGCAGTTCTTC. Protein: CAISEASGEQFF.

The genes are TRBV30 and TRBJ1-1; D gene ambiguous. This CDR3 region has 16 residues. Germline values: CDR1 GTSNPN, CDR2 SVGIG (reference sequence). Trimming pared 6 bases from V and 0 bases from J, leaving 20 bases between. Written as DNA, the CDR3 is TGTGCCTGCGTTTTGGACGGGGTAGGAATGAACACTGAAGCTTTCTTT. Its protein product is CACVLDGVGMNTEAFF.

DNA for the CDR3: TGTGCCAGCAGCGGAGGACCTGGGGCCAACGTCCTGACTTTC. This gives the protein CASSGGPGANVLTF. This chain joins TRBV6-5 and TRBJ2-6; maybe TRBD2 (5 bases). This CDR3 is built from 14 residues. The V and J ends lost 6 bases and 2 bases respectively, with 8 bases between them. In germline, CDR1 is MNHEY, CDR2 SVGAGI.

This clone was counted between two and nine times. The CDR3 sequence is CASSPLQNSNQPQHF. The CDR3 bases are TGCGCCAGCAGCCCCCTCCAGAATAGCAATCAGCCCCAGCATTTT. The chain is built from TRBV4-1 and TRBJ1-5; D gene uncertain. Germline V CDR1 and CDR2: MGHRA, YSYEKL. Trimming removed 4 bases at V and 0 bases at J, with 10 bases between. The CDR3 has 15 residues.

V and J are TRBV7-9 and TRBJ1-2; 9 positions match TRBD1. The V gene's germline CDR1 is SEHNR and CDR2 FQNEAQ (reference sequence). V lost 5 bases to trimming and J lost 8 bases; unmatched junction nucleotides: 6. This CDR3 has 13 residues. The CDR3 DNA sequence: TGTGCCAGCAGCCCGGGACAGGGCGGCGGCTACACCTTC. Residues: CASSPGQGGGYTF.

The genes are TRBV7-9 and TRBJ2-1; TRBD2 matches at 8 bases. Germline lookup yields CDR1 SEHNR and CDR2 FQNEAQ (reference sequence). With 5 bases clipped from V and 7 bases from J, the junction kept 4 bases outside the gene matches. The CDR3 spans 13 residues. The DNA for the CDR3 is TGTGCCAGCAGCACTAGCGGCCTGAATGAGCAGTTCTTC. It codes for CASSTSGLNEQFF.